Listed here is a single T cell receptor beta chain. CDR3 length: 15 amino acids. The germline V gene has CDR1 SGDLS and CDR2 YYNGEE. V was shortened by 0 bases and J by 1 base, with 10 bases between the two germline ends. TCRdb reprocessed the RT-PCR reads via MiXCR and lists one record per CDR3 protein. The sample lists about 680,000 distinct CDR3 sequences; 14% were seen once. V gene TRBV9 combines with J gene TRBJ1-1; unclear D gene. Material for sequencing was memory CD4+ T cells from blood. This TCR was recovered from a female donor in good health, serving as a healthy control. The CDR3 protein is CASSVVGRPNTEAFF. For the CDR3, the DNA is TGTGCCAGCAGCGTAGTAGGCCGGCCGAACACTGAAGCTTTCTTT. The whole variable domain, remainder taken from reference TRBV9 and TRBJ1-1, is DSGVTQTPKHLITATGQRVTLRCSPRSGDLSVYWYQQSLDQGLQFLIQYYNGEERAKGNILERFSAQQFPDLHSELNLSSLELGDSALYFCASSVVGRPNTEAFFGQGTRLTVV.